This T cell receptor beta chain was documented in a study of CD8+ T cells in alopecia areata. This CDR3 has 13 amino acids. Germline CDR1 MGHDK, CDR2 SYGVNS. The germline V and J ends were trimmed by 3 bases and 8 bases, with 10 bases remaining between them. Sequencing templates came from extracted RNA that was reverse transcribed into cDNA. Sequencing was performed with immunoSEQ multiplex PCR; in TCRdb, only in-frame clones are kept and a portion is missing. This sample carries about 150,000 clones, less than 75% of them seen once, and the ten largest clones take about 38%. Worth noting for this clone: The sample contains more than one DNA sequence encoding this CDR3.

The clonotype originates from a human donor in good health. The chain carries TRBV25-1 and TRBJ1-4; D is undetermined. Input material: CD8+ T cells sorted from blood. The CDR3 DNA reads TGTGCCAGCAGTGATGGAGGAGACGAAAAACTGTTTTTT. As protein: CASSDGGDEKLFF.